These 25 T cell receptor beta chains were all obtained from the same sample, sequenced in a study of response to subunit inactivated influenza vaccine. In TCRdb, the RT-PCR reads were re-called with MiXCR into one record per CDR3 protein. The repertoire includes about 310,000 distinct CDR3 sequences, around 20% of them detected once, and approximately 10% sits in the top ten. The sample in question was PBMCs from blood, obtained less than 22 months after vaccination. The receptors here all came from a man aged 50-75 years who received an inactivated influenza vaccine.

Ten or more counts support this clonotype. The rearrangement joins TRBV5-6 to TRBJ1-6, with D maybe TRBD1 (5 bases). V gave up 2 bases and J gave up 7 bases, with 10 bases separating them. The CDR3 is made up of 14 amino acids. In germline, CDR1 is SGHDT, CDR2 YYEEEE. In DNA, the CDR3 is TGTGCCAGCAGCTTCCCATCAGGGAATTCACCCCTCCACTTT. It encodes CASSFPSGNSPLHF.

The rearrangement links TRBV11-3 to TRBJ2-1; tentatively, D is TRBD1 (6 bases). The CDR3 runs 14 residues. The ends were cut back, 3 bases at V and 7 bases at J, with 13 bases in the middle. CDR1 and CDR2 from the germline V gene are SGHNT and YENEEA. The DNA of the CDR3 is TGTGCCAGCAGCTTTGGGACAACTGGGAATGAGCAGTTCTTC. It yields the protein CASSFGTTGNEQFF.

This clonotype came up a few times. The chain joins TRBV29-1 to TRBJ1-2; TRBD1 is a possible D gene (5 bases). The CDR3 consists of 12 residues. Germline CDR1 SQVTM, CDR2 ANQGSEA. The ends were cut back, 7 bases at V and 2 bases at J, with 11 bases in the middle. This CDR3 reads CSALGGNYGYTF. The CDR3 bases are TGCAGCGCCCTTGGGGGGAACTATGGCTACACCTTC.

This clonotype was recorded a few times. The rearrangement uses TRBV4-3 and TRBJ1-3; D gene ambiguous. This CDR3 contains 18 residues. V dropped 0 bases and J dropped 0 bases, with 15 bases sitting between them. Germline values: CDR1 LGHNA, CDR2 YSLEER. Written as DNA, the CDR3 is TGCGCCAGCAGCCAAGATCTCGGCAGGTCTTTCTCTGGAAACACCATATATTTT. Translating it yields CASSQDLGRSFSGNTIYF.

V usage is TRBV5-6 and J usage is TRBJ1-4; no reliable D call. Germline lookup yields CDR1 SGHDT and CDR2 YYEEEE. The CDR3 length is 15 residues. Trimming left V 4 bases short and J 4 bases short, with 14 bases between. CDR3 sequence (DNA): TGTGCCAGCAGCGGCCCCCGGGCCCTTAATGAAAAACTGTTTTTT. Protein sequence: CASSGPRALNEKLFF.

CDR3 sequence: CASSQPSARSSGNTIYF. The CDR3 nucleotides read TGCGCCAGCAGCCAACCATCGGCCCGCAGCTCTGGAAACACCATATATTTT. The chain combines TRBV4-1 with TRBJ1-3; unclear D gene. CDR1 MGHRA and CDR2 YSYEKL come from the germline V gene. V lost 2 bases and J 0 bases, leaving 14 bases between the germline ends. The CDR3 sequence is 17 residues long.

The V gene is TRBV30, the J gene TRBJ1-2; D remains unclear. CDR1 GTSNPN and CDR2 SVGIG come from the germline V gene (reference sequence). V was cut by 4 bases and J by 3 bases, with 9 bases left in between. The CDR3 loop spans 12 amino acids. The CDR3 region is CAWNLKYYGYTF. The CDR3 coding sequence is TGTGCCTGGAACCTGAAGTACTATGGCTACACCTTC.

This clonotype was detected only a few times. The chain links TRBV6-5 to TRBJ1-5; possible D gene TRBD1, 5 bases. The CDR3 covers 14 residues. Deletions cut 2 bases from V and 3 bases from J, with 8 bases between. Per the germline V gene, CDR1 is MNHEY and CDR2 is SVGAGI. For the CDR3, the DNA is TGTGCCAGCAGTTACGGCAGGGTCAATCAGCCCCAGCATTTT. It encodes CASSYGRVNQPQHF.

The genes are TRBV7-6 and TRBJ1-6, with TRBD1 identical over 8 bases. CDR3 length: 14 amino acids. Germline V gives CDR1 SGHVS, CDR2 FNYEAQ. Losses at the gene ends were 8 bases for V and 6 bases for J; bases not matched to a gene: 6. DNA for the CDR3: TGTGCCAGCGGACCGGGACAGGTTAATTCACCCCTCCACTTT. Its translation: CASGPGQVNSPLHF.

This chain's CDR3 is CSAPRFERRGTDTQYF. CDR3 bases: TGCAGTGCTCCACGTTTTGAGCGGAGGGGCACAGATACGCAGTATTTT. This chain uses TRBV20-1 with TRBJ2-3; possible D gene TRBD2, 6 bases. Per germline, CDR1 DFQATT and CDR2 SNEGSKA (reference sequence). CDR3 size: 16 residues. Deletions cut 5 bases from V and 1 base from J, with 19 bases between.

The chain uses TRBV11-2 and TRBJ2-5, with D possibly TRBD2 on 5 matching bases. CDR1 is SGHAT, CDR2 FQNNGV, per germline. The CDR3 spans 14 residues. V gave up 5 bases and J gave up 5 bases, with 15 bases separating them. CDR3 amino acids: CASSPSRVVETQYF. The CDR3, as DNA: TGTGCCAGCAGCCCATCGAGGGTGGTTGAGACCCAGTACTTC.

Turning to this clonotype: This could be a read error, since a much larger clone is one nucleotide away. This chain joins TRBV11-2 and TRBJ1-3, with D unclear. The CDR3 loop spans 13 amino acids. CDR1 and CDR2 (germline): SGHAT, FQNNGV. The V and J ends lost 5 bases and 2 bases respectively, with 7 bases between them. This chain's CDR3 is CASSLTPGNTIYF. The CDR3 nucleotides read TGTGCCAGCAGCCTGACACCTGGAAACACCATATATTTT.

This clonotype was detected only a few times. The chain employs TRBV18 and TRBJ1-1; D might be TRBD1 (6 bases). Trimming shortened V by 3 bases and J by 1 base, and 9 bases separated the two germline ends. Germline-derived CDR1 and CDR2 are KGHSH and LQKENI. This CDR3 is 14 amino acids long. For the CDR3, the DNA is TGTGCCAGCTCACCCCGACAGGCGAACACTGAAGCTTTCTTT. The encoded protein is CASSPRQANTEAFF.

Only a few counts were recorded for this clonotype. V usage is TRBV4-3 and J usage is TRBJ1-2; a weak D match, TRBD1 (6 bases). Germline V gives CDR1 LGHNA, CDR2 YSLEER. Trimming pared 0 bases from V and 4 bases from J, leaving 12 bases between. This CDR3 is built from 15 residues. The CDR3 coding sequence is TGCGCCAGCAGCCAAGATCAGGGGCGCGGCTATGGCTACACCTTC. Translated: CASSQDQGRGYGYTF.

This rearrangement joins TRBV7-2 to TRBJ1-5; perhaps TRBD1 as D (6 bases). This CDR3 region has 15 residues. Trimming took off 5 bases at V and 0 bases at J, with 11 bases between the two ends. Per the germline V gene, CDR1 is SGHTA and CDR2 is FQGNSA. The CDR3 nucleotides are TGTGCCAGCAGCCCTCTGACAGGTAGCAATCAGCCCCAGCATTTT. This sequence encodes CASSPLTGSNQPQHF.

Only a few counts were recorded for this clonotype. The chain employs TRBV3-1 and TRBJ2-3; 10 positions match TRBD1. The trim removed 5 bases at V and 4 bases at J, leaving 9 bases unmatched. The germline V gene encodes CDR1 LGHDT and CDR2 YNNKEL (reference sequence). This CDR3 has 16 amino acids. Written as DNA, the CDR3 is TGTGCCAGCAGCGCGTTGGGACAGGGGTTCGCAGATACGCAGTATTTT. It codes for CASSALGQGFADTQYF.

The chain employs TRBV7-8 and TRBJ1-1; 12 nucleotides line up with TRBD1. This CDR3 contains 17 residues. The germline CDR1 and CDR2 sequences are SGHVS and FQNEAQ. V dropped 2 bases and J dropped 6; count of bases not matched to a gene: 10. This chain's CDR3 is CASSLFRDRGLGAEAFF. CDR3 DNA sequence: TGTGCCAGCAGCTTATTCCGGGACAGGGGGCTTGGTGCTGAAGCTTTCTTT.

The sample holds a few counts of this clonotype. The chain carries TRBV7-3 and TRBJ1-3; no firm D call. Trimming pared 5 bases from V and 0 bases from J, leaving 11 bases between. The CDR3 totals 15 residues. Germline-derived CDR1 and CDR2 are SGHTA and FQGTGA. In DNA, the CDR3 is TGTGCCAGCAGCCCTCCGGTAGGCTCTGGAAACACCATATATTTT. Encoded protein: CASSPPVGSGNTIYF.

This clonotype was recorded a few times. The V gene is TRBV12-3 or TRBV12-4, the J gene TRBJ1-5, with TRBD1 matching over 7 bases. V lost 2 bases and J lost 3; bases outside the gene matches: 4. The CDR3 is 15 amino acids. Written as DNA, the CDR3 is TGTGCCAGCAGTTTAAGGGGGCAGCTCAATCAGCCCCAGCATTTT. Translated: CASSLRGQLNQPQHF.

V gene TRBV19 combines with J gene TRBJ2-7, with 7 nucleotides matching TRBD1. V lost 3 bases and J lost 6; bases outside the gene matches: 11. Germline CDR1 LNHDA, CDR2 SQIVND (reference sequence). This CDR3 spans 15 amino acids. This CDR3 reads CASSISGRGIGEQYF. The CDR3 DNA follows: TGTGCCAGTAGTATTTCCGGCAGGGGGATCGGCGAGCAGTACTTC.

The rearrangement links TRBV10-3 to TRBJ2-1; D is undetermined. This CDR3 comprises 15 residues. The germline V and J ends were trimmed by 3 bases and 0 bases, with 9 bases remaining between them. Per germline, CDR1 ENHRY and CDR2 SYGVKD. CDR3 sequence (DNA): TGTGCCATCAGTGATCTGGTGGGCTCCTACAATGAGCAGTTCTTC. It codes for CAISDLVGSYNEQFF.

This clonotype has a count of ten or more. The V call is TRBV6-1, the J call TRBJ1-5; D gene uncertain. Trimming removed 7 bases from V and 0 bases from J, with 22 bases in between. Per the germline V gene, CDR1 is MNHNS and CDR2 is SASEGT. The CDR3 totals 18 residues. Here the CDR3 reads CASTTPVGVGYSNQPQHF. CDR3 DNA sequence: TGTGCCAGCACCACACCGGTCGGGGTGGGGTATAGCAATCAGCCCCAGCATTTT.

This clonotype has just a few counts. For the CDR3, the DNA is TGTGCCAGCAGCCCGACAGTGGTGGAGGAGAACACTGAAGCTTTCTTT. Amino acids: CASSPTVVEENTEAFF. The J gene is TRBJ1-1, the V gene TRBV5-5; a weak D match, TRBD1 (5 bases). Germline CDR1 SGHKS, CDR2 YYEKEE (reference sequence). The CDR3 spans 16 residues. The V and J ends lost 4 bases and 1 base respectively, with 17 bases between them.

This clonotype was found a few times. The V gene is TRBV27, the J gene TRBJ2-1, with 11 positions matching TRBD2. The germline V gene has CDR1 MNHEY and CDR2 SMNVEV (reference sequence). There are 15 residues in the CDR3. The V gene end was trimmed by 9 bases and the J gene end by 5 bases; junction bases not matched to a gene: 9. CDR3 region: CASLKLTSGNNEQFF. For the CDR3, the DNA is TGTGCCAGTTTAAAATTGACTAGCGGGAACAATGAGCAGTTCTTC.

The rearrangement links TRBV29-1 to TRBJ2-1, with D possibly TRBD2 on 5 matching bases. Between the trimmed V and J ends, which lost 3 bases and 0 bases, there was a span of 12 bases. The CDR3 totals 15 residues. Germline V gene lookup returns CDR1 SQVTM and CDR2 ANQGSEA. Written as DNA, the CDR3 is TGCAGCGTTGATTCAGCGGCCTTCTCCTACAATGAGCAGTTCTTC. Amino acid sequence: CSVDSAAFSYNEQFF.